This is a list of T cell receptor beta chains from one sample in a study of T cell responses to AZD1222 COVID-19 vaccine. Only in-frame clones appear in the TCRdb table, and some are missing; sequencing was by immunoSEQ multiplex PCR. The data show 75,000 to 100,000 clones, with 85% to 95% seen just once and about an eighth held by the top ten. The material was peripheral blood, obtained on day 0 of AZD1222 vaccination. The receptors come from an adult in good health. CDR3s leave out the opening cysteine and the closing phenylalanine or tryptophan. Clone size is not always given. Where it is, it says once, few, many or a class for expanded clones.

>TRBV2|TRBJ1-2|-
ASSEARRSDNYGYT
>TRBV5-1|TRBJ1-6|-
ASSLSELGHSPLH
>TRBV24-1|TRBJ2-1|few
ANRQGGAYNEQF
>TRBV21-1|TRBJ2-7|-
ASSKEKEREVNEQY
>TRBV30|TRBJ1-3|-
AWRTGHSGNTIY
>TRBV10-3|TRBJ2-1|-
AISESWDIDNEQF
>TRBV7-2|TRBJ2-7|-
ASTGGYEQY
>TRBV5-1|TRBJ2-2|-
ASSLGVGASAGELF
>TRBV5-6|TRBJ1-3|-
ASSLAGLGQSGNTIY
>TRBV7-6|TRBJ2-3|-
ASSPLAGRDTQY
>TRBV10-3|TRBJ2-7|-
AISERLAGGMYEQY
>TRBV24-1|TRBJ1-2|-
ATSDAGPSYGYT
>TRBV5-4|TRBJ1-4|-
ASSGDREGEKLF
>TRBV6-2/TRBV6-3|TRBJ1-2|-
ASSLLGAFDGYT
>TRBV4-1|TRBJ1-2|once
ASSLREGASVYGYT
>TRBV19|TRBJ1-4|-
ASRYQGEEKLF
>TRBV4-1|TRBJ2-1|-
ASSQVPGYYEQF
>TRBV7-3|TRBJ2-3|-
ASSLEGSGDTQY
>TRBV5-8|TRBJ2-1|few
ASSKRQGMVNNEQF